This T cell receptor (beta chain) was found in a study of glioma-infiltrating T cells. This clonotype was counted ten times or more. This CDR3 comprises 12 residues. CDR1 is DFQATT and CDR2 is SNEGSKA in the germline V gene (reference sequence). V shed 3 bases and J shed 4 bases, with 9 bases lying between them. Amplification of TCR alpha and beta CDR3 regions from RNA used iRepertoire nested multiplex PCR. One-step reverse transcription and amplification started from approximately 100-400 ng of tissue mRNA or PBMC total RNA. TCRdb reanalysed the multiplex PCR reads using MiXCR and keeps one entry per CDR3 protein. The table lists roughly 350,000 distinct CDR3 sequences, roughly two fifths of them singletons.

The sequence was collected from a human donor with low-grade glioma or glioblastoma, undergoing nonglioma brain surgery, or in good health (not recorded which). The chain joins TRBV20-1 to TRBJ1-1; D may be TRBD1 (5 bases). The sample was glioma tissue, nonneoplastic brain tissue, or PBMCs (not recorded which). The CDR3 coding sequence is TGCAGTGCTAGGCCGGGGGTCACTGAAGCTTTCTTT. Protein product: CSARPGVTEAFF.